This T cell receptor beta chain was captured in a study of regulatory and conventional T cells in RAG deficiency. Findings and caveats of the study: These Omenn syndrome Treg sorts may hold peripherally activated cells instead. Shannon entropy was markedly lower and Simpson indices higher in RAG-deficient patients than control T-cell subsets. Patient subsets had shorter CDR3s; Omenn Treg-Tconv overlap exceeded 85%.

Here immunoSEQ multiplex PCR was the method, and the copy in TCRdb shows in-frame clones only, minus some. The table has fewer than 35,000 clones, 80% to 90% seen once. As regards this clone: Its target is unknown.

V gave up 7 bases and J gave up 8 bases, with 21 bases separating them. The CDR3 spans 15 residues. CDR1 is MNHNS, CDR2 SASEGT, per germline. The same specimen was also included in a second study, on regulatory T cells. Per that study: The PCR used 52 TRBV and 13 TRBJ primers.

V is TRBV6-1 and J is TRBJ2-1, with D perhaps matching TRBD1 (6 bases). The TCR was taken from a human donor in good health. Sequencing was done on a sample of CD8+ T cells sorted from blood. CDR3 DNA sequence: TGTGCCAGCACTAAAGGGGACATCGGGTCGGATGAGCAGTTCTTC. As protein: CASTKGDIGSDEQFF.